These 21 T cell receptor beta chains share one sample of origin, sequenced in a study of regulatory T cells in long-lasting Graves disease. Sample time point: persistent/refractory GD, antithyroid drugs over 5 years with positive TRAb. The TCR library used RNA extracted from PBMCs. Investigators prepared the TCR beta libraries by applying iRepertoire HTBI primers and Arm-PCR of CDR3 regions. Using its own MiXCR run on the multiplex PCR reads, TCRdb lists one record per CDR3 protein. The table records 400,000 to 450,000 distinct CDR3 sequences, 23% of them present only once. The material sequenced was peripheral blood mononuclear cells (PBMCs), taken when the disease was refractory, from a patient treated with antithyroid drugs. All receptors derive from a female donor with Graves disease.

This clonotype was found a few times. V and J are TRBV19 and TRBJ1-1, with D perhaps matching TRBD1 (5 bases). The CDR3 consists of 15 residues. CDR1 LNHDA and CDR2 SQIVND come from the germline V gene (reference sequence). With 3 bases removed from V and 1 base from J, the gap between germline ends came to 12 bases. The CDR3 nucleotides are TGTGCCAGTAGTATGCCCGGGGGGAGGAACACTGAAGCTTTCTTT. This translates into CASSMPGGRNTEAFF.

The rearrangement uses TRBV29-1 and TRBJ1-1; the D is unclear. Germline assignment: CDR1 SQVTM and CDR2 ANQGSEA. Trimming took 4 bases from V and 0 from J, leaving 9 bases between them. The CDR3 is made up of 13 amino acids. The CDR3 region has the DNA TGCAGCGTTGTTGAGGGAATGAACACTGAAGCTTTCTTT. Protein sequence: CSVVEGMNTEAFF. The whole variable domain, remainder taken from reference TRBV29-1 and TRBJ1-1, is SAVISQKPSRDICQRGTSLTIQCQVDSQVTMMFWYRQQPGQSLTLIATANQGSEATYESGFVIDKFPISRPNLTFSTLTVSNMSPEDSSIYLCSVVEGMNTEAFFGQGTRLTVV.

In this sample, this clonotype turned up once. J is TRBJ1-2 and V is TRBV20-1, with D maybe TRBD1 (6 bases). Germline CDR1 reads DFQATT; CDR2 reads SNEGSKA (reference sequence). The CDR3 consists of 14 residues. V lost 6 bases and J 3 bases, leaving 17 bases between the germline ends. Here the CDR3 DNA reads TGCAGTGCCAATGGCGGGGGCTGTGACTATGGCTACACCTTC. This gives the protein CSANGGGCDYGYTF.

The V call is TRBV27, the J call TRBJ1-2; no reliable D call. In germline, CDR1 is MNHEY, CDR2 SMNVEV (reference sequence). The CDR3 length is 14 residues. The V and J ends lost 3 bases and 0 bases respectively, with 8 bases between them. The chain's CDR3 is CASSFRHPNYGYTF. The CDR3 nucleotides are TGTGCCAGCAGTTTCCGGCACCCTAACTATGGCTACACCTTC.

This clonotype was detected only a few times. The chain couples TRBV18 to TRBJ1-2; no clear D. The V and J ends lost 4 bases and 6 bases respectively, with 12 bases between them. The CDR3 sequence is 13 residues long. The germline CDR1 and CDR2 sequences are KGHSH and LQKENI. For the CDR3, the DNA is TGTGCCAGCTCACGGAACCTAGTCGATGGCTACACCTTC. Translated, it gives CASSRNLVDGYTF.

This clonotype turned up a few times. This chain joins TRBV20-1 and TRBJ2-7; TRBD2 matches 9 bases. The junction had 15 bases not matched to a gene; V was cut back by 5 bases and J by 1 base. The germline V gene encodes CDR1 DFQATT and CDR2 SNEGSKA (reference sequence). The CDR3 contains 17 residues. The DNA for the CDR3 is TGCAGTGCTCCCGCTACTAGCGGGCTTACCCGTTCCTACGAGCAGTACTTC. It is translated as CSAPATSGLTRSYEQYF.

A few counts support this clonotype. The chain combines TRBV20-1 with TRBJ2-7; D perhaps matches TRBD2 (5 bases). Deletions cut 5 bases from V and 3 bases from J, with 11 bases between. This CDR3 spans 12 amino acids. Germline V lookup: CDR1 DFQATT, CDR2 SNEGSKA (reference sequence). CDR3 sequence (DNA): TGCAGTGCTCCGGACGGGAACTACGAGCAGTACTTC. Translating gives CSAPDGNYEQYF.

This clonotype was detected ten times or more. V usage is TRBV5-1 and J usage is TRBJ2-7, with TRBD1 identical over 9 bases. The CDR3 is 15 residues long. Losses at the gene ends were 0 bases for V and 5 bases for J; bases not matched to a gene: 6. Germline V gene data show CDR1 as SGHRS and CDR2 as YFSETQ. The CDR3 coding sequence is TGCGCCAGCAGCTTGGGCGGACAGGGGTATGACGAGCAGTACTTC. It specifies CASSLGGQGYDEQYF.

This clonotype has more than one count but fewer than ten. The rearrangement joins TRBV30 to TRBJ1-1, with D tentatively TRBD1 (5 bases). This CDR3 region has 12 residues. Germline V gene lookup returns CDR1 GTSNPN and CDR2 SVGIG (reference sequence). Trimming shortened V by 8 bases and J by 4 bases, and 14 bases separated the two germline ends. The CDR3 protein is CARGRVGTEAFF. CDR3 sequence (DNA): TGTGCCCGAGGCAGGGTTGGCACTGAAGCTTTCTTT. Variable domain in full (rest from reference TRBV30 and TRBJ1-1): SQTIHQWPATLVQPVGSPLSLECTVEGTSNPNLYWYRQAAGRGLQLLFYSVGIGQISSEVPQNLSASRPQDRQFILSSKKLLLSDSGFYLCARGRVGTEAFFGQGTRLTVV.

This clonotype was seen a handful of times. V usage is TRBV20-1 and J usage is TRBJ2-7, with TRBD2 matching 11 bases. The CDR3 extends over 15 amino acids. Looked up from germline, CDR1 is DFQATT and CDR2 is SNEGSKA (reference sequence). V shed 1 base, J shed 6 bases, and the junction held 8 bases outside the gene matches. The CDR3 loop is CSARGVLAGVVEQYF. The CDR3 DNA reads TGCAGTGCTAGAGGAGTACTAGCGGGAGTTGTCGAGCAGTACTTC.

This clonotype was recorded a few times. The CDR3 sequence is CASSFRGQGTEAFF. CDR3 bases: TGCGCCAGCAGCTTTCGGGGGCAGGGAACTGAAGCTTTCTTT. The gene calls are TRBV5-1 and TRBJ1-1, with D possibly TRBD1 on 6 matching bases. Per the germline V gene, CDR1 is SGHRS and CDR2 is YFSETQ. V was trimmed by 2 bases and J by 5 bases, leaving 13 bases between them. This CDR3 contains 14 residues.

The J gene is TRBJ2-3, the V gene TRBV15; possible D gene TRBD2, 6 bases. From germline, CDR1 is LNHNV and CDR2 YYDKDF (reference sequence). Trimming removed 1 base at V and 5 bases at J, with 13 bases between. The CDR3 has 15 residues. CDR3 residues: CATSRGTNSRDTQYF. DNA of the CDR3: TGTGCCACCAGCAGAGGGACTAATAGTCGAGATACGCAGTATTTT.

This chain joins TRBV18 and TRBJ2-7; a possible D gene is TRBD2 (5 bases). V was pared by 2 bases and J by 0 bases, with 8 bases between. The CDR3 runs to 14 residues. Germline V lookup: CDR1 KGHSH, CDR2 LQKENI. In nucleotides, the CDR3 is TGTGCCAGCTCACCAATGGGAGCCTCCTACGAGCAGTACTTC. Protein product: CASSPMGASYEQYF. Full variable domain (rest looked up from reference TRBV18 and TRBJ2-7): NAGVMQNPRHLVRRRGQEARLRCSPMKGHSHVYWYRQLPEEGLKFMVYLQKENIIDESGMPKERFSAEFPKEGPSILRIQQVVRGDSAAYFCASSPMGASYEQYFGPGTRLTVT.

The rearrangement joins TRBV6-1 to TRBJ2-3; 7 positions match TRBD2. Germline V lookup: CDR1 MNHNS, CDR2 SASEGT. V lost 6 bases, J lost 4 bases, and 16 bases stayed unmatched. The CDR3 consists of 17 residues. CDR3 nucleotides: TGTGCCAGCAGCGGACCCTTCTTTGCGGGAGACCCAGATACGCAGTATTTT. Its protein product is CASSGPFFAGDPDTQYF.

In this sample, this clonotype turned up a few times. The chain employs TRBV18 and TRBJ2-5; 7 positions match TRBD2. With V trimmed by 3 bases and J by 5 bases, 6 bases remained unmatched. The CDR3 is 14 amino acids. Per the germline V gene, CDR1 is KGHSH and CDR2 is LQKENI. This CDR3 is CASSPGLPMETQYF. The CDR3 DNA follows: TGTGCCAGCTCACCGGGACTACCTATGGAGACCCAGTACTTC.

In its sample, this clonotype was seen many times. The chain combines TRBV3-1 with TRBJ1-5; D not resolved. Germline V gene sequence: CDR1 LGHDT, CDR2 YNNKEL (reference sequence). This CDR3 region has 11 residues. Trimming removed 5 bases from V and 6 bases from J, with 5 bases in between. The CDR3 protein is CASSDSQPQHF. CDR3 sequence (DNA): TGTGCCAGCAGCGATTCTCAGCCCCAGCATTTT.

The chain recombines TRBV3-1 with TRBJ1-5; D is uncertain. CDR3 length equals 14 residues. Germline assignment: CDR1 LGHDT and CDR2 YNNKEL (reference sequence). Trimming removed 0 bases at V and 7 bases at J, with 10 bases between. The CDR3 is CASSQDPGGQPQHF. DNA for the CDR3: TGTGCCAGCAGCCAAGATCCGGGAGGACAGCCCCAGCATTTT. Full variable domain (rest looked up from reference TRBV3-1 and TRBJ1-5): DTAVSQTPKYLVTQMGNDKSIKCEQNLGHDTMYWYKQDSKKFLKIMFSYNNKELIINETVPNRFSPKSPDKAHLNLHINSLELGDSAVYFCASSQDPGGQPQHFGDGTRLSIL.

This clonotype was seen at least ten times. The J gene is TRBJ2-5, the V gene TRBV7-8; D unclear. In germline, CDR1 is SGHVS, CDR2 FQNEAQ. The V and J ends lost 6 bases and 4 bases respectively, with 9 bases between them. This CDR3 has 12 residues. The CDR3 here is CASRYQVETQYF. In DNA, the CDR3 is TGTGCCAGCAGGTATCAAGTAGAGACCCAGTACTTC.

The gene calls are TRBV30 and TRBJ2-7; no reliable D call. Looked up from germline, CDR1 is GTSNPN and CDR2 is SVGIG (reference sequence). This CDR3 has 12 amino acids. V gave up 4 bases and J gave up 3 bases, with 10 bases separating them. CDR3 residues: CAWISASYEQYF. The CDR3 DNA reads TGTGCCTGGATTTCCGCGAGCTACGAGCAGTACTTC.

In this sample, this clonotype turned up many times. This chain links TRBV7-2 with TRBJ1-1, with D hard to call. This CDR3 has 14 amino acids. The germline V and J ends were trimmed by 3 bases and 0 bases, with 8 bases remaining between them. The V gene's germline CDR1 is SGHTA and CDR2 FQGNSA. In DNA form, the CDR3 reads TGTGCCAGCAGCTTTAACAGCCTGAACACTGAAGCTTTCTTT. Translating it yields CASSFNSLNTEAFF.

The gene calls are TRBV19 and TRBJ1-1; D is unclear. The CDR3 has 17 amino acids. V lost 6 bases, J lost 5 bases, and 25 bases lay in between. CDR1 and CDR2 from the germline V gene are LNHDA and SQIVND (reference sequence). The DNA of the CDR3 is TGTGCCAGTAGAGTATCCCAGAACAGAGTCACGAGAACTGAAGCTTTCTTT. Protein: CASRVSQNRVTRTEAFF.